This T cell receptor (beta chain) is drawn from a study of response to subunit inactivated influenza vaccine. This clonotype was picked up many times. TCRdb used MiXCR to reprocess the RT-PCR reads, holding one entry per CDR3 protein. Altogether about 780,000 distinct CDR3 sequences are present, around 20% being singletons, with the ten largest covering around 9.9%. The sequencing here drew on PBMCs from blood, taken roughly 5 days after vaccination. The origin of this receptor is a man aged 45-60 years who received an inactivated influenza vaccine.

The CDR3 DNA sequence: TGTGCCAGCAGCTTGGGACCAGGGGAGACCTTTAATCAGCCCCAGCATTTT. Translated: CASSLGPGETFNQPQHF. The gene calls are TRBV5-5 and TRBJ1-5; tentative D call: TRBD1 (6 bases). The length of the CDR3 is 17 residues. Looked up from germline, CDR1 is SGHKS and CDR2 is YYEKEE (reference sequence). Trimming took off 0 bases at V and 4 bases at J, with 17 bases between the two ends.